This T cell receptor (beta chain) was identified during a study of blood T cell repertoires in COVID-19. With respect to this clone: This same CDR3 is encoded by further DNA sequences in the sample.

The CDR3 spans 14 residues. Germline-derived CDR1 and CDR2 are SGHRS and YFSETQ. The J segment lost 2 bases and the V segment lost 4 bases, leaving 2 bases of the junction unmatched. The assay was immunoSEQ multiplex PCR, and TCRdb's table has in-frame clones only and misses some. Of about 200,000 clones in the sample, just under 85% are singletons; the top ten hold about 6.9%. Sequencing used peripheral blood. This TCR was recovered from a human donor with acute or convalescent COVID-19. The donor label of this sample is uncertain. This chain uses TRBV5-1 with TRBJ2-5; TRBD1 agrees at 10 bases. Here the CDR3 reads CASSPGQGQETQYF. The CDR3 bases are TGCGCCAGCAGCCCGGGACAGGGGCAAGAGACCCAGTACTTC. Supplemented by reference TRBV5-1 and TRBJ2-5, the full variable domain reads KAGVTQTPRYLIKTRGQQVTLSCSPISGHRSVSWYQQTPGQGLQFLFEYFSETQRNKGNFPGRFSGRQFSNSRSEMNVSTLELGDSALYLCASSPGQGQETQYFGPGTRLLVL.